Below, 9 T cell receptor beta chains from the same sample are listed, as sequenced in a study of T cells in Graves' hyperthyroidism and ophthalmopathy. Using RNA transcripts as the source, TCR beta CDR3 regions were amplified. The HTBI set primed first-round TCR CDR3 RT-PCR. In TCRdb, the multiplex PCR reads were re-called with MiXCR into one record per CDR3 protein. The data show some 350,000 distinct CDR3 sequences, approximately 14% seen once. The sample consisted of blood. The receptor source for this set is a young woman with Graves' hyperthyroidism that later progressed to Graves' ophthalmopathy.

V usage is TRBV27 and J usage is TRBJ2-1, with TRBD2 identical over 7 bases. V trimming: 5 bases; J trimming: 5 bases; junction bases outside the gene matches: 12. Germline V lookup: CDR1 MNHEY, CDR2 SMNVEV (reference sequence). The CDR3 has 16 amino acids. CDR3 amino acids: CASSIGASGDNNEQFF. As DNA, the CDR3 is TGTGCCAGCAGTATCGGGGCTAGCGGAGACAACAATGAGCAGTTCTTC.

This clonotype was detected only a few times. The chain links TRBV27 to TRBJ2-5; 7 nucleotides agree with TRBD1. Germline CDR1 and CDR2: MNHEY and SMNVEV (reference sequence). The CDR3 totals 14 residues. The trim removed 7 bases at V and 5 bases at J, leaving 10 bases unmatched. CDR3 protein: CASKMGQFLETQYF. For the CDR3, the DNA is TGTGCCAGCAAAATGGGACAGTTCCTCGAGACCCAGTACTTC.

This clonotype was detected only a few times. CDR3 sequence (DNA): TGTGCCAGCAGCTTAAAGAGCTCCTACAATGAGCAGTTCTTC. This translates into CASSLKSSYNEQFF. V gene TRBV7-8 combines with J gene TRBJ2-1; D ambiguous. The V end lost 2 bases, the J end lost 0 bases, and 5 bases lay between the germline ends. The CDR3 sequence is 14 residues long. Germline CDR1 reads SGHVS; CDR2 reads FQNEAQ.

In this sample, this clonotype turned up many times. The chain couples TRBV2 to TRBJ2-1, with TRBD1 matching over 8 bases. The V gene's germline CDR1 is SNHLY and CDR2 FYNNEI. V was clipped by 6 bases and J by 10 bases; unmatched bases: 8. The CDR3 sequence is 13 residues long. CDR3 sequence reads: CASRNQGAQEQFF. DNA for the CDR3: TGTGCCAGCAGGAATCAGGGGGCGCAGGAGCAGTTCTTC.

CDR3 sequence: CASSVTSGGDNEQFF. CDR3 nucleotides: TGTGCCAGCAGCGTAACTAGCGGGGGGGACAATGAGCAGTTCTTC. This chain uses TRBV7-6 with TRBJ2-1; TRBD2 matches 13 bases. This CDR3 contains 15 residues. The V and J ends lost 5 bases and 5 bases, in that order; junction bases with no gene match: 3. Germline V gene sequence: CDR1 SGHVS, CDR2 FNYEAQ.

This clonotype has just a few counts. The CDR3 loop is CAISESRTGGPNSPLHF. The DNA for the CDR3 is TGTGCCATCAGTGAGTCGCGGACAGGGGGCCCAAATTCACCCCTCCACTTT. This sequence joins TRBV10-3 and TRBJ1-6, with TRBD1 matching over 11 bases. The V gene end was trimmed by 0 bases and the J gene end by 7 bases; junction bases not matched to a gene: 5. CDR3 length: 17 amino acids. Looked up from germline, CDR1 is ENHRY and CDR2 is SYGVKD.

This clonotype was detected many times. V usage is TRBV2 and J usage is TRBJ2-3; D is possibly TRBD1 (5 bases). The V gene's germline CDR1 is SNHLY and CDR2 FYNNEI. CDR3 length: 13 residues. V shed 6 bases and J shed 6 bases, with 13 bases lying between them. DNA for the CDR3: TGTGCCAGCAGGGGATTCTCAGGGGATACGCAGTATTTT. Amino acid sequence: CASRGFSGDTQYF.

The chain links TRBV7-9 to TRBJ1-5, with a possible D match to TRBD1 (6 bases). Trimming stripped 5 bases from V and 7 bases from J, with 12 bases between. Germline loops: CDR1 SEHNR, CDR2 FQNEAQ (reference sequence). The CDR3 runs 13 residues. This chain's CDR3 is CASSPGEMQPQHF. Here the CDR3 DNA reads TGTGCCAGCAGCCCAGGGGAGATGCAGCCCCAGCATTTT.

This clonotype showed up just a few times. The CDR3 DNA reads as TGTGCCAGCAGCCCGCGGACAGGGGGCGCGGGTGACAATGAGCAGTTCTTC. Encoded protein: CASSPRTGGAGDNEQFF. The chain combines TRBV13 with TRBJ2-1; 11 bases line up with TRBD1. This CDR3 has 17 residues. CDR1 is PRHDT and CDR2 is FYEKMQ in the germline V gene (reference sequence). J was trimmed by 5 bases and V by 5 bases; bases with no gene match: 11.